This T cell receptor (beta chain) was profiled in a study of siplizumab effects on memory and regulatory T cells (dated by TCRdb to between 2018 and 2021). Study-wide context: The effect of the anti-CD2 antibody siplizumab on alloreactive T-cell subsets was examined in allogeneic mixed lymphocyte reactions constructed from human PBMCs. Broad study findings and their caveats: The cumulative frequency of alloreactive sequences that could be traced back to unstimulated CD4+ memory T cells was significantly reduced by siplizumab. Compared with memory T cells, unstimulated naive T cells appeared more diverse, and naive cells seemed to make a substantial contribution to the alloresponse. Among mappable alloreactive CD4+ clones, an average Treg-derived fraction of roughly 70% was observed with siplizumab, compared with 25% to 30% in control reactions. Because sequences below about 10^-5 frequency were poorly captured, only a minor fraction of alloreactive clones could be mapped to unstimulated subsets. Whether proliferating Tregs from siplizumab cultures actually had suppressive function was not functionally confirmed. About 75-96% of proliferating CD4+ or CD8+ clones could not be given a naive or memory phenotype.

On this clone: Its specific antigen is unknown. No quality values exist for individual bases; no much larger clone is one base distant.

Sorted unstimulated T cells, along with proliferating T cells recovered from mixed lymphocyte reactions, underwent TCRbeta CDR3 sequencing. Fresh whole blood from about 11 HLA-typed healthy donors was used as the source from which PBMCs were isolated. To map where alloreactive clones came from, CD4+ non-regulatory T cells in the unstimulated state were FACS-sorted. The receptor library was made with the immunoSEQ multiplex PCR assay. The deep sequencing platform assayed about 10^5 TCR templates per sample. Genomic DNA extracted from sorted T cells was used for TCRbeta CDR3 sequencing. Turning to the authors' computational methods: The R programming language was used for the clonal analysis of the TCRbeta CDR3 data. Alloreactive CD4+ and CD8+ clones were defined by comparing unstimulated samples with post-reaction CFSE-low samples. Alloreactive CD4+ clones were assigned to regulatory or non-regulatory origin by matching sequences to sorted unstimulated Treg and non-Treg repertoires. Imported from immuneACCESS, the table was reduced by TCRdb to in-frame sequences with V and J called. These copies leave out some clones; in studies compared against another copy, an unresolved V gene accounts for under half, and the cause of the remainder is not known. Clone size and the V and J calls come from that table; the DNA yielded D and trimming. The sample data list 90,000 to 150,000 clones, and just under 95% of these were observed just once. The ten largest clonotypes hold roughly 0.17% of the sample.

Trimming costs V 4 bases and J 4 bases, and their ends lie 15 bases apart. The CDR3 spans 15 residues, from the cysteine through the phenylalanine. CDR3 DNA is the only sequence kept; it has 45 bases, read in frame from the first base. Sequences SNHLY (CDR1) and FYNNEI (CDR2) are obtained from the germline V gene. In this chain, TRBV2 is recombined with TRBJ2-3, and TRBD2 may be the D gene, going by 5 matching bases. Sequenced: non-Treg CD4+ T cells sorted from blood. Per the publication, the cell subset or site label means: FACS-sorted unstimulated CD4+ non-regulatory T cells. The receptor was derived from a human donor in good health. CDR3 region: CASSAVGVSPDTQYF. Read as DNA, the sequence is TGTGCCAGCAGTGCTGTGGGAGTAAGTCCAGATACGCAGTATTTT.